This T cell receptor (beta chain) was sequenced during a study of OX40 agonist ivuxolimab in advanced cancers. Study in general: The dose-escalation group included hepatocellular carcinoma, melanoma, renal cell carcinoma and head and neck cancer. General study results and limits: Both CD4+ and CD8+ T cell populations in blood had undergone clonal expansion by week 6 at 0.1 to 3.0 mg/kg.

Germline V gives CDR1 SEHNR, CDR2 FQNEAQ (reference sequence). V lost 5 bases and J lost 4; bases outside the gene matches: 5. This CDR3 spans 16 amino acids. A word on this clone: Its antigen is undetermined.

Libraries were prepared by immunoSEQ multiplex PCR; TCRdb keeps only in-frame clonotypes and omits some of them. Altogether under 80,000 clones are present, roughly 88% being singletons, with the ten largest covering about 1.8%. The clonotype originates from an adult with an advanced solid tumor such as melanoma, head and neck, liver or kidney cancer. The material sequenced was CD4+ or CD8+ T cells sorted from blood, taken in a trial of the OX40 agonist ivuxolimab. The chain uses TRBV7-9 and TRBJ2-7; 16 bases match TRBD2. CDR3 loop: CASSPGTSGRVYEQYF. CDR3 nucleotides: TGTGCCAGCAGCCCGGGGACTAGCGGGAGGGTATACGAGCAGTACTTC.